These 23 T cell receptor beta chains were all obtained from the same sample, sequenced in a study of blood T cell repertoires in COVID-19. Repertoires were generated with immunoSEQ multiplex PCR, while TCRdb's copy carries only in-frame clones and drops some. Altogether around 40,000 clones are present, over 80% being singletons, with the ten largest covering around 12%. Sequencing was carried out using peripheral blood. Receptor source: a human donor in a cohort sampled during active COVID-19.

The chain couples TRBV6-5 to TRBJ2-1; 9 bases are shared with TRBD2. V was pared by 8 bases and J by 3 bases, with 5 bases of the junction left unmatched. Germline CDR1 MNHEY, CDR2 SVGAGI. This CDR3 region has 14 residues. As DNA, the CDR3 is TGTGCCAGCGGGCGACTAGCGGTCTACAATGAGCAGTTCTTC. This codes for CASGRLAVYNEQFF.

The chain couples TRBV29-1 to TRBJ2-1, with unresolved D. Germline V gene sequence: CDR1 SQVTM, CDR2 ANQGSEA. V lost 4 bases, J lost 0 bases, and 10 bases lay in between. This CDR3 has 14 residues. For the CDR3, the DNA is TGCAGCGTTGTGAGAAGAGACTCCTACAATGAGCAGTTCTTC. Protein sequence: CSVVRRDSYNEQFF.

This rearrangement joins TRBV5-1 to TRBJ1-4, with D possibly matching TRBD1 (5 bases). Germline V lookup: CDR1 SGHRS, CDR2 YFSETQ. The CDR3 extends over 15 amino acids. Trimming pared 0 bases from V and 6 bases from J, leaving 12 bases between. CDR3 protein: CASSLGGRADEKLFF. In DNA, the CDR3 is TGCGCCAGCAGCTTGGGAGGCAGGGCAGATGAAAAACTGTTTTTT.

This chain links TRBV6-5 with TRBJ2-7; 8 bases fit TRBD1. The CDR3 consists of 12 residues. Unmatched junction bases numbered 3, after V lost 5 bases and J lost 6 bases. CDR1 MNHEY and CDR2 SVGAGI come from the germline V gene. CDR3 nucleotides: TGTGCCAGCAGTCAAACAGGGGGCGAGCAGTACTTC. This encodes CASSQTGGEQYF.

The V call is TRBV4-1, the J call TRBJ2-1; the D is unclear. V dropped 0 bases and J dropped 2 bases, with 11 bases sitting between them. This CDR3 is built from 16 residues. Germline V gene lookup returns CDR1 MGHRA and CDR2 YSYEKL. The CDR3 protein is CASSQEKLLTYNEQFF. The CDR3 region has the DNA TGCGCCAGCAGCCAAGAGAAACTTCTTACCTACAATGAGCAGTTCTTC.

This rearrangement joins TRBV7-2 to TRBJ2-7; 13 bases align to TRBD2. Looked up from germline, CDR1 is SGHTA and CDR2 is FQGNSA. The V gene end was trimmed by 1 base and the J gene end by 6 bases; junction bases not matched to a gene: 3. CDR3 length: 15 residues. The CDR3 bases are TGTGCCAGCAGCTTAGGACTAGCGGGAGGTCGCGAGCAGTACTTC. It encodes CASSLGLAGGREQYF.

Note on this clone: Germline and junction disagree at one end, which may indicate a read error. The chain links TRBV11-2 to TRBJ2-7; no firm D call. Germline V gene lookup returns CDR1 SGHAT and CDR2 FQNNGV. CDR3 size: 14 residues. The CDR3 bases are TGTGCCAGCAGCTTAGACCCCCAAGCCGGTCCCCCAGGCTTC. Translating it yields CASSLDPQAGPPGF.

This chain connects TRBV12-3 or TRBV12-4 to TRBJ2-7, with a weak D call TRBD2 (5 bases). V was trimmed by 8 bases and J by 4 bases, leaving 12 bases between them. The CDR3 runs to 12 residues. CDR3 in DNA: TGTGCCAGCGCCGTCTCGGGATACGAGCAGTACTTC. This translates into CASAVSGYEQYF.

The V gene is TRBV24-1, the J gene TRBJ2-2, with D perhaps matching TRBD1 (6 bases). This CDR3 contains 12 residues. With 1 base removed from V and 13 bases from J, the gap between germline ends came to 9 bases. CDR1 and CDR2 from the germline V gene are KGHDR and SFDVKD. CDR3 in amino acids: CATSDFHRVLFF. DNA for the CDR3: TGTGCCACCAGTGATTTTCACAGGGTGCTGTTTTTT.

This sequence joins TRBV11-2 and TRBJ2-1; TRBD2 matches 12 bases. V shed 5 bases, J shed 8 bases, and the junction held 10 bases outside the gene matches. CDR1 and CDR2 (germline): SGHAT, FQNNGV. This CDR3 has 16 residues. The CDR3 DNA follows: TGTGCCAGCAGCCCCCTTTCCGCTAGCGGGAGGGATGAGCAGTTCTTC. This encodes CASSPLSASGRDEQFF.

The V call is TRBV11-2, the J call TRBJ2-7; 7 bases map to TRBD1. CDR1 SGHAT and CDR2 FQNNGV come from the germline V gene. Trimming removed 7 bases from V and 5 bases from J; junction bases left unmatched: 11. CDR3 length: 14 amino acids. CDR3: CASNPPDRAHEQYF. CDR3 DNA sequence: TGTGCCAGCAACCCTCCCGACAGGGCCCACGAGCAGTACTTC.

The chain recombines TRBV5-1 with TRBJ2-2; perhaps TRBD1 as D (5 bases). The CDR3 consists of 14 residues. Looked up from germline, CDR1 is SGHRS and CDR2 is YFSETQ. V was shortened by 3 bases and J by 4 bases, with 10 bases between the two germline ends. This CDR3 is CASSSFDSTGELFF. CDR3 bases: TGCGCCAGCAGCTCTTTTGACAGCACCGGGGAGCTGTTTTTT. The full variable domain, with the rest looked up from reference TRBV5-1 and TRBJ2-2, is KAGVTQTPRYLIKTRGQQVTLSCSPISGHRSVSWYQQTPGQGLQFLFEYFSETQRNKGNFPGRFSGRQFSNSRSEMNVSTLELGDSALYLCASSSFDSTGELFFGEGSRLTVL.

The rearrangement links TRBV4-3 to TRBJ1-4; no firm D call. V lost 1 base and J lost 7, with 13 bases in between. CDR3 length: 15 amino acids. Germline V gene lookup returns CDR1 LGHNA and CDR2 YSLEER. The CDR3 sequence: CASSQARTIREKLFF. CDR3 bases: TGCGCCAGCAGCCAAGCTCGGACTATTCGTGAAAAACTGTTTTTT.

V gene TRBV18 combines with J gene TRBJ1-1, with a tentative D call TRBD1 (6 bases). Looked up from germline, CDR1 is KGHSH and CDR2 is LQKENI. Trimming cost V 3 bases and J 0 bases, with 17 bases left between them. CDR3 length: 17 residues. CDR3 sequence reads: CASSPSDRQVLNTEAFF. In DNA form, the CDR3 reads TGTGCCAGCTCACCCTCGGACAGACAGGTTCTGAACACTGAAGCTTTCTTT.

The genes are TRBV27 and TRBJ1-5; D is ambiguous. Deletions cut 3 bases from V and 7 bases from J, with 10 bases between. Germline V gene data show CDR1 as MNHEY and CDR2 as SMNVEV (reference sequence). CDR3 length equals 13 residues. Here the CDR3 reads CASSFRGRQPQHF. The CDR3 DNA is TGTGCCAGCAGTTTCCGGGGAAGGCAGCCCCAGCATTTT.

The chain is built from TRBV2 and TRBJ2-3; 16 bases align to TRBD2. The V gene's germline CDR1 is SNHLY and CDR2 FYNNEI. V trimming: 5 bases; J trimming: 4 bases; junction bases outside the gene matches: 3. The CDR3 length is 16 residues. For the CDR3, the DNA is TGTGCCAGCAGTCCAGGGACTAGCGGGGGGGCAGATACGCAGTATTTT. Residues: CASSPGTSGGADTQYF.

The rearrangement joins TRBV6-6 to TRBJ1-5, with no clear D. There are 13 residues in the CDR3. The V gene lost 7 bases and the J gene lost 0 bases, with 7 bases spanning the gap. From germline, CDR1 is MNHNY and CDR2 SVGAGI (reference sequence). CDR3 sequence (DNA): TGTGCCAGCACCTTTTATAGCAATCAGCCCCAGCATTTT. Translating gives CASTFYSNQPQHF.

The V and J genes are TRBV11-2 and TRBJ2-3; the D gene is possibly TRBD2 (6 bases). The V gene lost 8 bases and the J gene lost 3 bases, with 12 bases spanning the gap. Germline CDR1 reads SGHAT; CDR2 reads FQNNGV. CDR3 length: 13 amino acids. CDR3 loop: CASLRSGTDTQYF. The CDR3 region has the DNA TGTGCCAGCTTGAGGAGCGGGACAGATACGCAGTATTTT.

The chain couples TRBV19 to TRBJ2-3, with TRBD1 matching 10 bases. Germline-derived CDR1 and CDR2 are LNHDA and SQIVND (reference sequence). V lost 9 bases to trimming and J lost 10 bases; unmatched junction nucleotides: 4. This CDR3 is built from 11 residues. CDR3 DNA sequence: TGTGCCAGCACGGACAGGGGGGCGCAGTATTTT. Amino acid sequence: CASTDRGAQYF.

This clone was seen a single time. The chain recombines TRBV18 with TRBJ1-3, with D hard to call. V was cut by 3 bases and J by 0 bases, with 9 bases left in between. Germline V lookup: CDR1 KGHSH, CDR2 LQKENI. This CDR3 contains 15 residues. The CDR3 DNA follows: TGTGCCAGCTCACCGAGTCAAACCTCTGGAAACACCATATATTTT. Residues: CASSPSQTSGNTIYF.

This clone has only one observation. The chain recombines TRBV18 with TRBJ2-6; 7 bases are shared with TRBD1. Germline values: CDR1 KGHSH, CDR2 LQKENI. Trimming cost V 6 bases and J 0 bases; bases outside gene matches: 11. CDR3 length equals 18 residues. CDR3 sequence (DNA): TGTGCCAGCTCCGCAAAAAGACAGGGCGACTCTGGGGCCAACGTCCTGACTTTC. Translated, it gives CASSAKRQGDSGANVLTF.

This chain links TRBV30 with TRBJ2-1; 15 nucleotides align to TRBD2. The length of the CDR3 is 22 residues. Germline V lookup: CDR1 GTSNPN, CDR2 SVGIG (reference sequence). V trimming: 4 bases; J trimming: 4 bases; junction bases outside the gene matches: 23. DNA of the CDR3: TGTGCCTGGAAAGGAGTGGCAGGGAGAGGACTAGCGGGAGGGCCGCATTACAATGAGCAGTTCTTC. Amino acid sequence: CAWKGVAGRGLAGGPHYNEQFF.

The V gene is TRBV15, the J gene TRBJ1-5; D is possibly TRBD1 (5 bases). V lost 4 bases, J lost 2 bases, and 15 bases lay in between. Looked up from germline, CDR1 is LNHNV and CDR2 is YYDKDF (reference sequence). The CDR3 spans 16 residues. In DNA form, the CDR3 reads TGTGCCACCAGCATAATAGGGGAAAGCGGCAATCAGCCCCAGCATTTT. This gives the protein CATSIIGESGNQPQHF.